This T cell receptor beta chain was obtained from a study of blood T cell repertoires in COVID-19. Whole-study context: Material from acute and convalescent COVID-19 was sourced from the United States, Italy and Spain. The analysed material was cDNA or gDNA that came from T cells, B-cell-depleted T cells, or PBMCs.

This CDR3 is built from 15 residues. Trimming took off 5 bases at V and 2 bases at J, with 14 bases between the two ends. This clone occurred a few times. Authors' analysis steps: Researchers report that nucleated cell counts were estimated from reference gene primer amplification. Here immunoSEQ multiplex PCR was the method, and the copy in TCRdb shows in-frame clones only, minus some. V and J calls and clone size come straight from that table; D and trimming were deduced from the DNA. The profile shows 290,000 or so clones, around 90% of them singletons. The receptor was isolated from a man in his 70s with acute or convalescent COVID-19. The V call is TRBV5-3, the J call TRBJ1-5, with D uncertain. TRBV5-3 is an ORF; its function is uncertain. The sample taken for sequencing was peripheral blood. In nucleotides, the CDR3 is TGTGCCAGAAGAATAGTACTGAGAGGCAATCAGCCCCAGCATTTT. Protein sequence: CARRIVLRGNQPQHF.